The following is a T cell receptor (beta chain) sequence with its context. The data are from a study of cytomegalovirus exposure and HLA in healthy donors. The repertoire was sequenced with immunoSEQ multiplex PCR; TCRdb's copy has only in-frame clones and lacks some. The sample has 150,000 to 200,000 clones, around four fifths seen once; the top ten hold approximately 2.4%. The germline V and J ends were trimmed by 4 bases and 6 bases, with 9 bases remaining between them. CDR1 and CDR2 (germline): SGDLS, YYNGEE. The CDR3 is made up of 12 amino acids. This chain uses TRBV9 with TRBJ2-3; D gene unclear. The sequence derives from a man younger than 40 in good health and CMV-seropositive. Sequenced input: PBMCs. The CDR3 DNA sequence: TGTGCCAGCAGCCCGCTCGGTGATACGCAGTATTTT. It codes for CASSPLGDTQYF.